Below are 17 T cell receptor beta chains sequenced from a single sample in a study of early T cells in non-severe SARS-CoV-2 infection. A single record per CDR3 protein comes from TCRdb applying MiXCR to the 5' RACE reads. Of 35,000 to 45,000 distinct CDR3 sequences listed, less than 7% were seen once; the top ten hold 24%. The sequences come from whole blood, collected at baseline. All receptors come from an adult who was a healthcare worker with PCR-confirmed SARS-CoV-2 infection or an uninfected control (not recorded which).

The table lists this clonotype with a few counts. This rearrangement joins TRBV12-3 or TRBV12-4 to TRBJ2-1; D is unclear. V dropped 1 base and J dropped 10 bases, with 11 bases sitting between them. The CDR3 is 13 residues long. The CDR3 protein is CASSLEGWGEQFF. The CDR3 bases are TGTGCCAGCAGTTTAGAAGGGTGGGGAGAGCAGTTCTTC.

The chain combines TRBV11-3 with TRBJ2-2; 8 bases map to TRBD1. This CDR3 is 14 amino acids long. From germline, CDR1 is SGHNT and CDR2 YENEEA. Losses at the gene ends were 4 bases for V and 8 bases for J; bases not matched to a gene: 6. The CDR3 region has the DNA TGTGCCAGCAGCTCCAGGGGGCGTGGAGGGGAGCTGTTTTTT. It codes for CASSSRGRGGELFF. The full variable domain, rest sourced from reference TRBV11-3 and TRBJ2-2, is EAGVVQSPRYKIIEKKQPVAFWCNPISGHNTLYWYLQNLGQGPELLIRYENEEAVDDSQLPKDRFSAERLKGVDSTLKIQPAELGDSAVYLCASSSRGRGGELFFGEGSRLTVL.

This clonotype was observed at least ten times. The gene calls are TRBV4-2 and TRBJ2-7; D may match TRBD1 or TRBD2 (5 bases each). The CDR3 is 13 residues long. V lost 4 bases, J lost 2 bases, and 9 bases lay in between. CDR1 is LGHNA, CDR2 YNFKEQ, per germline. The CDR3 coding sequence is TGTGCCAGCAGCCGAGGGACCACCTACGAGCAGTACTTC. It translates to CASSRGTTYEQYF.

This clonotype was recorded at least ten times. V is TRBV4-1 and J is TRBJ2-7; D is uncertain. V dropped 0 bases and J dropped 4 bases, with 7 bases sitting between them. CDR1 and CDR2 from the germline V gene are MGHRA and YSYEKL. This CDR3 comprises 13 residues. The CDR3 here is CASSQDLGYEQYF. Written as DNA, the CDR3 is TGCGCCAGCAGCCAAGATCTTGGTTACGAGCAGTACTTC.

This clonotype turned up a few times. As DNA, the CDR3 is TGTGCCAGCAGTGCGGGACTAGAGGCCAATGAGCAGTTCTTC. It encodes CASSAGLEANEQFF. V and J are TRBV6-1 and TRBJ2-1, with TRBD2 matching over 8 bases. The CDR3 extends over 14 amino acids. Germline V gene sequence: CDR1 MNHNS, CDR2 SASEGT. Trimming removed 4 bases from V and 6 bases from J; junction bases left unmatched: 5.

The V and J genes are TRBV18 and TRBJ1-3; 8 nucleotides agree with TRBD1. Trimming removed 0 bases from V and 2 bases from J; junction bases left unmatched: 3. The CDR3 contains 16 residues. Germline V gene sequence: CDR1 KGHSH, CDR2 LQKENI. As DNA, the CDR3 is TGTGCCAGCTCACCACCGTCCAGGGGGCCTGGAAACACCATATATTTT. Its translation is CASSPPSRGPGNTIYF.

With respect to this clonotype: This could be a read error, since a much larger clone is one nucleotide away. This chain connects TRBV6-5 to TRBJ2-7, with 9 bases identical to TRBD2. The germline V gene has CDR1 MNHEY and CDR2 SVGAGI. This CDR3 contains 15 residues. CDR3 DNA sequence: TGTGCCAACAGTGAACATCCTAGCGGGAACTACGAGCAGTACTTC. This sequence encodes CANSEHPSGNYEQYF.

J is TRBJ2-3 and V is TRBV9; the D is unclear. Trimming pared 0 bases from V and 9 bases from J, leaving 11 bases between. The V gene's germline CDR1 is SGDLS and CDR2 YYNGEE. This CDR3 spans 13 amino acids. The CDR3 coding sequence is TGTGCCAGCAGCGTAGACGCAGCGCAGACGCAGTATTTT. Translated: CASSVDAAQTQYF.

This clonotype was counted only a few times. At one end the junction does not follow the germline gene, possibly because of a read error. J is TRBJ2-7 and V is TRBV3-1, with no clear D. The CDR3 loop spans 11 amino acids. Germline CDR1 LGHDT, CDR2 YNNKEL (reference sequence). The CDR3 loop is CVSSRSYEQYF. CDR3 bases: TGTGTCAGCAGCAGGAGTTACGAGCAGTACTTC.

This clonotype was seen a handful of times. This rearrangement joins TRBV12-5 to TRBJ2-1; 8 nucleotides match TRBD2. CDR3 length: 15 amino acids. CDR1 and CDR2 from the germline V gene are LGHNT and FRNRAP. The J segment lost 5 bases and the V segment lost 1 base, leaving 4 bases of the junction unmatched. CDR3 nucleotides: TGTGCTAGTGGTTTGGGTAGCGGGGCTAACAATGAGCAGTTCTTC. Translation: CASGLGSGANNEQFF.

This clonotype has only a few counts. This chain uses TRBV7-3 with TRBJ2-7; D unclear. Trimming took 2 bases from V and 6 from J, leaving 17 bases between them. There are 15 residues in the CDR3. CDR1 SGHTA and CDR2 FQGTGA come from the germline V gene. In DNA, the CDR3 is TGTGCCAGCAGCTTAGCCCCCCTCAATTCGGTCGAGCAGTACTTC. Translating it yields CASSLAPLNSVEQYF. The full variable domain, rest sourced from reference TRBV7-3 and TRBJ2-7, is GAGVSQTPSNKVTEKGKYVELRCDPISGHTALYWYRQSLGQGPEFLIYFQGTGAADDSGLPNDRFFAVRPEGSVSTLKIQRTERGDSAVYLCASSLAPLNSVEQYFGPGTRLTVT.

V and J are TRBV7-2 and TRBJ2-3, with TRBD2 matching over 11 bases. The length of the CDR3 is 16 residues. Per the germline V gene, CDR1 is SGHTA and CDR2 is FQGNSA. The ends lost 6 bases at V and 1 base at J; junction bases unmatched: 6. CDR3 in DNA: TGTGCCAGCAGGAAAAGACTAGCGGGACGCACAGATACGCAGTATTTT. Its translation: CASRKRLAGRTDTQYF.

This clonotype was detected many times. The V call is TRBV10-3, the J call TRBJ1-2; no reliable D call. The CDR3 has 14 amino acids. Germline CDR1 ENHRY, CDR2 SYGVKD. V dropped 6 bases and J dropped 4 bases, with 15 bases sitting between them. The CDR3 protein is CAISPQGEGYGYTF. In nucleotides, the CDR3 is TGTGCCATCAGCCCTCAAGGTGAGGGCTATGGCTACACCTTC.

Many counts were recorded for this clonotype. The CDR3 loop is CASSPTSELYNEQFF. The CDR3, as DNA: TGTGCCAGCAGCCCTACTAGCGAACTCTACAATGAGCAGTTCTTC. V usage is TRBV27 and J usage is TRBJ2-1, with TRBD2 identical over 7 bases. Trimming at V came to 6 bases and at J to 3 bases, leaving 8 bases not matched to a gene. Germline assignment: CDR1 MNHEY and CDR2 SMNVEV (reference sequence). This CDR3 comprises 15 residues.

This rearrangement joins TRBV7-2 to TRBJ2-1; 10 positions agree with TRBD1. The CDR3 has 15 residues. The germline gives CDR1 SGHTA, CDR2 FQGNSA. Germline trimming cut 5 bases from V and 3 bases from J; bases unmatched to any gene: 4. The CDR3 sequence: CASSPGQGGYNEQFF. The CDR3 DNA reads as TGTGCCAGCAGCCCTGGACAGGGGGGCTACAATGAGCAGTTCTTC.

The chain couples TRBV20-1 to TRBJ1-6; maybe TRBD1 (5 bases). CDR1 is DFQATT and CDR2 is SNEGSKA in the germline V gene (reference sequence). V was shortened by 0 bases and J by 2 bases, with 14 bases between the two germline ends. The CDR3 runs 17 residues. CDR3 coding DNA: TGCAGTGCTAGAGATAATCGGGCAGGGACCTATAATTCACCCCTCCACTTT. As protein: CSARDNRAGTYNSPLHF.

The chain employs TRBV28 and TRBJ1-1; possible D gene TRBD1, 5 bases. This CDR3 spans 13 amino acids. CDR1 and CDR2 (germline): MDHEN, SYDVKM. The V and J ends lost 8 bases and 4 bases respectively, with 14 bases between them. CDR3 sequence: CASLYEGTTEAFF. The CDR3 DNA follows: TGTGCCAGCCTTTACGAGGGGACCACTGAAGCTTTCTTT.